This entry lists 9 T cell receptor beta chains sequenced from one sample in a study of CD8 T cells in ankylosing spondylitis. In TCRdb, the 5' RACE reads were re-called with MiXCR into one record per CDR3 protein. The sample lists about 140,000 distinct CDR3 sequences; about 6.7% were seen once. The sample consisted of blood, either unsorted or a sorted T cell fraction (not recorded which). The receptors shown here come from a female donor with ankylosing spondylitis or in good health (not recorded which).

This clonotype was counted ten times or more. This rearrangement joins TRBV5-4 to TRBJ1-3; weak D call: TRBD1 (5 bases). Deletions cut 4 bases from V and 2 bases from J, with 7 bases between. CDR1 and CDR2 (germline): SGHNT, YYREEE (reference sequence). The CDR3 is made up of 13 amino acids. The CDR3: CASSRGTGNTIYF. CDR3 DNA sequence: TGTGCCAGCAGCCGGGGGACTGGAAACACCATATATTTT.

This clonotype was detected many times. This chain links TRBV5-1 with TRBJ2-3, with a weak D call TRBD1 (6 bases). The CDR3 consists of 15 residues. Germline V lookup: CDR1 SGHRS, CDR2 YFSETQ. Trimming pared 4 bases from V and 4 bases from J, leaving 16 bases between. The CDR3 spells CASSATGVGADTQYF. In DNA, the CDR3 is TGCGCCAGCAGCGCGACAGGAGTGGGGGCAGATACGCAGTATTTT.

This clonotype was found many times. The chain uses TRBV20-1 and TRBJ2-2; TRBD2 matches 10 bases. V lost 6 bases and J lost 2; bases outside the gene matches: 6. In germline, CDR1 is DFQATT, CDR2 SNEGSKA (reference sequence). CDR3 size: 15 residues. CDR3 protein: CSANLAGVNTGELFF. In DNA, the CDR3 is TGCAGTGCAAACCTAGCGGGGGTTAACACCGGGGAGCTGTTTTTT.

This clonotype has at least ten counts. The chain uses TRBV3-1 and TRBJ2-2; tentatively, D is TRBD1 (6 bases). CDR1 is LGHDT and CDR2 is YNNKEL in the germline V gene (reference sequence). CDR3 length: 16 residues. V lost 2 bases and J 4 bases, leaving 14 bases between the germline ends. The CDR3 region is CASSQLGQTRTGELFF. In DNA, the CDR3 is TGTGCCAGCAGCCAACTAGGACAGACTCGCACCGGGGAGCTGTTTTTT.

With respect to this clonotype: A much more abundant neighbour one base away suggests this may be a read error. The J gene is TRBJ1-2, the V gene TRBV5-1, with D maybe TRBD1 (5 bases). The CDR3 loop spans 15 amino acids. Germline lookup yields CDR1 SGHRS and CDR2 YFSETQ. Trimming stripped 4 bases from V and 2 bases from J, with 15 bases between. CDR3 nucleotides: TGCGCCAGCAGCCATGGCTCGACAGTAAACTATGGCTACACCTTC. This translates into CASSHGSTVNYGYTF.

This clonotype has ten or more counts. The chain joins TRBV15 to TRBJ2-3, with D perhaps matching TRBD1 (6 bases). Germline assignment: CDR1 LNHNV and CDR2 YYDKDF (reference sequence). The CDR3 consists of 17 residues. V lost 0 bases and J 0 bases, leaving 13 bases between the germline ends. CDR3 in amino acids: CATSRDRTAISTDTQYF. The CDR3 DNA is TGTGCCACCAGCAGAGATAGGACAGCGATTAGCACAGATACGCAGTATTTT.

This clonotype was found many times. The chain employs TRBV15 and TRBJ2-3, with D tentatively TRBD2 (5 bases). V was trimmed by 1 base and J by 2 bases, leaving 10 bases between them. Germline CDR1 is LNHNV and CDR2 is YYDKDF (reference sequence). The CDR3 covers 15 residues. CDR3 sequence: CATSRVTGNTDTQYF. CDR3 nucleotides: TGTGCCACCAGCAGAGTGACGGGGAACACAGATACGCAGTATTTT.

This clonotype was observed at least ten times. The genes are TRBV10-1 and TRBJ2-6; D remains ambiguous. Per the germline V gene, CDR1 is WNHNN and CDR2 is SYGVQD (reference sequence). The CDR3 has 12 amino acids. Trimming pared 11 bases from V and 0 bases from J, leaving 5 bases between. The CDR3, as DNA: TGCGCCTCCCGCTCTGGGGCCAACGTCCTGACTTTC. Translating it yields CASRSGANVLTF.

The CDR3 nucleotides read TGCAGTGCTAGAGGGACTATCGCGAACACCGGGGAGCTGTTTTTT. It yields the protein CSARGTIANTGELFF. The rearrangement uses TRBV20-1 and TRBJ2-2; possibly TRBD2 for D (6 bases). The CDR3 contains 15 residues. Trimming shortened V by 1 base and J by 0 bases, and 9 bases separated the two germline ends. Germline values: CDR1 DFQATT, CDR2 SNEGSKA (reference sequence).